This T cell receptor beta chain was recorded in a study of blood T cell repertoires in COVID-19. This CDR3 region has 15 residues. The germline gives CDR1 SGHRS, CDR2 YFSETQ. V lost 4 bases and J 5 bases, leaving 18 bases between the germline ends. Clinical history as reported by participants underpinned cohort assignment. Recovered status in Cohort 3 required two negative PCRs, clearance, or symptom resolution. In this sample, this clone turned up once. Source study methods: Researchers report that nucleated cell counts were estimated from reference gene primer amplification. Assay used: immunoSEQ multiplex PCR; TCRdb lists only in-frame clones, some missing. For V, J and clone size, that table is used; D and trimming come from the DNA. In the table there are approximately 490,000 clones, approximately 86% of which are singletons.

Sample: PBMCs or T cells enriched from blood (not recorded which). V is TRBV5-1 and J is TRBJ2-5; a weak D match, TRBD2 (6 bases). The TCR comes from a young woman who had recovered from COVID-19. CDR3 bases: TGCGCCAGCAGCCATGACGGGACTCGCCTGGAGACCCAGTACTTC. Protein sequence: CASSHDGTRLETQYF.